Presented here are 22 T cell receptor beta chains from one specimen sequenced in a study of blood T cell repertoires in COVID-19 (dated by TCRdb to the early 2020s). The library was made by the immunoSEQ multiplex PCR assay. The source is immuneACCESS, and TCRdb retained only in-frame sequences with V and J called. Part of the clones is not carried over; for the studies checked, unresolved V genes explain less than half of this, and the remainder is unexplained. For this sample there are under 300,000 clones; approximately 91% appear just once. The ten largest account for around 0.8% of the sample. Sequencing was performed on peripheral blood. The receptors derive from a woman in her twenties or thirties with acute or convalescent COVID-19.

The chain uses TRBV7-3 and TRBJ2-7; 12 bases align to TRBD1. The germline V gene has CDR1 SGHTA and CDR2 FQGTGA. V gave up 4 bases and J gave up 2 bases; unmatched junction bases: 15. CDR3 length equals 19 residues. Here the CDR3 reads CASSSAGTGGVLGTYEQYF. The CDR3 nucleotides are TGTGCCAGCAGCTCCGCCGGGACAGGGGGCGTGTTAGGGACCTACGAGCAGTACTTC.

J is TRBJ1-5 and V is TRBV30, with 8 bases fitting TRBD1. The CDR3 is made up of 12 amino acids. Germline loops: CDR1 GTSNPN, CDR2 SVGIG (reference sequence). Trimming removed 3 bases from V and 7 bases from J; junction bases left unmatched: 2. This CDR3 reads CAWSDRGQPQHF. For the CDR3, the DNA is TGTGCCTGGAGCGACAGGGGACAGCCCCAGCATTTT.

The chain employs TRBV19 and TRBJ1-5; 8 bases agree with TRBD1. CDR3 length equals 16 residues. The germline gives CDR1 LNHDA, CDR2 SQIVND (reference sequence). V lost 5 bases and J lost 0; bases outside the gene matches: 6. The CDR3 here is CASSSGQVYSNQPQHF. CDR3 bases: TGTGCCAGTAGTTCGGGACAGGTGTATAGCAATCAGCCCCAGCATTTT.

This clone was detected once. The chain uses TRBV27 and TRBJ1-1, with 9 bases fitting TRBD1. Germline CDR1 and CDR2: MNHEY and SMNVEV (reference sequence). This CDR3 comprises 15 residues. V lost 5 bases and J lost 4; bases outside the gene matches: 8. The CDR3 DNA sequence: TGTGCCAGCAGTAGAACAGGGGGCAGCGGCACTGAAGCTTTCTTT. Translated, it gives CASSRTGGSGTEAFF.

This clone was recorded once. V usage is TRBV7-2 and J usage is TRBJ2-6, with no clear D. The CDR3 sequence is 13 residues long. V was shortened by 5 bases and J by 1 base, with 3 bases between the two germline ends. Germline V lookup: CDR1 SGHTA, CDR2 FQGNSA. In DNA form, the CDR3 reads TGTGCCAGCAGCGTATCTGGGGCCAACGTCCTGACTTTC. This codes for CASSVSGANVLTF.

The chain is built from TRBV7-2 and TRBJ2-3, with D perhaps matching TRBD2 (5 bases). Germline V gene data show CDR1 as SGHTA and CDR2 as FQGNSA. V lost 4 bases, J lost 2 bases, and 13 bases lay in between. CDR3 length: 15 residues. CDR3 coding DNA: TGTGCCAGCAGCTACGCGCCGGGGAACACAGATACGCAGTATTTT. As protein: CASSYAPGNTDTQYF. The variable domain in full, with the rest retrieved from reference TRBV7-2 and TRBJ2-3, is GAGVSQSPSNKVTEKGKDVELRCDPISGHTALYWYRQSLGQGLEFLIYFQGNSAPDKSGLPSDRFSAERTGGSVSTLTIQRTQQEDSAVYLCASSYAPGNTDTQYFGPGTRLTVL.

The CDR3 region is CSVERGGSFYGYTF. The CDR3 DNA reads TGCAGCGTTGAAAGGGGGGGCAGCTTCTATGGCTACACCTTC. The chain employs TRBV29-1 and TRBJ1-2; weak D call: TRBD1 (6 bases). CDR1 and CDR2 from the germline V gene are SQVTM and ANQGSEA. The CDR3 totals 14 residues. Trimming pared 2 bases from V and 4 bases from J, leaving 14 bases between.

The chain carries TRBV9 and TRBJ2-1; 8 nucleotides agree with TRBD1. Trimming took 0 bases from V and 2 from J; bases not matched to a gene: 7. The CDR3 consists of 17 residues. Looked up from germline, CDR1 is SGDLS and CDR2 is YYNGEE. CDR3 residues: CASSVESRGPPYNEQFF. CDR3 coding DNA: TGTGCCAGCAGCGTAGAGTCCAGGGGGCCTCCCTACAATGAGCAGTTCTTC.

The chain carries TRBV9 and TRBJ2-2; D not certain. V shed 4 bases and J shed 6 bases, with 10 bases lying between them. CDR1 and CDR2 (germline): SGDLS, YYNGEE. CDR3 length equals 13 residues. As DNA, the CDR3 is TGTGCCAGCAGCCCCACTCTAGCCGGGGAGCTGTTTTTT. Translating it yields CASSPTLAGELFF.

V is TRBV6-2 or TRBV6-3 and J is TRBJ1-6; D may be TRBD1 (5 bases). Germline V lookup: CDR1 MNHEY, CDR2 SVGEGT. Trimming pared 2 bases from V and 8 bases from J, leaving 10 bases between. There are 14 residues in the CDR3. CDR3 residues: CASSYRGSDSPLHF. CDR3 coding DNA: TGTGCCAGCAGTTACAGGGGCTCGGATTCACCCCTCCACTTT.

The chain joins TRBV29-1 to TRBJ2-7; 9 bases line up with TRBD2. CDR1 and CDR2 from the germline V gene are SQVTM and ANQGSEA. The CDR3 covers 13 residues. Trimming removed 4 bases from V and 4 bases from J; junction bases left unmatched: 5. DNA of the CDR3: TGCAGCGTTGCAGCCAGCGGGAGGTACGAGCAGTACTTC. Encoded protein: CSVAASGRYEQYF.

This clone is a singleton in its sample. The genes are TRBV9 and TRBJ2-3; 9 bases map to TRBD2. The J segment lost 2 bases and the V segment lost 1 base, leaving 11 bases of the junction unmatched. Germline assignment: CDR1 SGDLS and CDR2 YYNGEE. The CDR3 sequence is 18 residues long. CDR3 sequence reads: CASSVKISGSGSTDTQYF. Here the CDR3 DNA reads TGTGCCAGCAGCGTAAAAATTAGCGGGAGTGGGTCCACAGATACGCAGTATTTT.

As DNA, the CDR3 is TGCGCCAGCAGATGGACTAGCGGAGGACTTGGGGAGCAGTACTTC. It codes for CASRWTSGGLGEQYF. The J gene is TRBJ2-7, the V gene TRBV5-1, with 10 bases identical to TRBD2. The CDR3 extends over 15 amino acids. V lost 5 bases, J lost 7 bases, and 12 bases stayed unmatched. Germline loops: CDR1 SGHRS, CDR2 YFSETQ.

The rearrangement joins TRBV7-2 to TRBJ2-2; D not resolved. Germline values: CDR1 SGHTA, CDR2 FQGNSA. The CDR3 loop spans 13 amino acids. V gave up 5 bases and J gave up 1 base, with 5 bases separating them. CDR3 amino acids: CASSQMNTGELFF. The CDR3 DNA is TGTGCCAGCAGCCAAATGAACACCGGGGAGCTGTTTTTT.

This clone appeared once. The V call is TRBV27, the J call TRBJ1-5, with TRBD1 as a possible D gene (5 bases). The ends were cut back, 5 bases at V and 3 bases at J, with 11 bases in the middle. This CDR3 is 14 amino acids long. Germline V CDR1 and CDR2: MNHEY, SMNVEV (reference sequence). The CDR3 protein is CASSLIRDNQPQHF. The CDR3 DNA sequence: TGTGCCAGCAGTCTAATCAGGGACAATCAGCCCCAGCATTTT.

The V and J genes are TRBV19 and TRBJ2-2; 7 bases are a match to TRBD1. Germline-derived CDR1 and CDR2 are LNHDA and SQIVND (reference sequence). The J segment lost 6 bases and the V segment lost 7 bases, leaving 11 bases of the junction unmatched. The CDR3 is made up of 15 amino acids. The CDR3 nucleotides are TGTGCCAGTACCGGGACAGCTCAAACCCCCGGGGAGCTGTTTTTT. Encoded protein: CASTGTAQTPGELFF.

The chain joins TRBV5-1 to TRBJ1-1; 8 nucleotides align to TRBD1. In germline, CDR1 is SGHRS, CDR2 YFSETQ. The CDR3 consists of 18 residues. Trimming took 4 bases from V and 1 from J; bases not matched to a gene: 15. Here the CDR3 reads CASSPERTGPSGNTEAFF. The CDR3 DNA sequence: TGCGCCAGCAGCCCGGAGAGGACAGGGCCCTCGGGGAACACTGAAGCTTTCTTT.

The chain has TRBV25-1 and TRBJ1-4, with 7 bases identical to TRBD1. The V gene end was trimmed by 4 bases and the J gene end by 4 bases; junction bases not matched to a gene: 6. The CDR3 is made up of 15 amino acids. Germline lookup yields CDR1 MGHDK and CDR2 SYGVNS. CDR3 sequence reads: CASSASGTDNEKLFF. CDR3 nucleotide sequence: TGTGCCAGCAGTGCCTCCGGGACAGATAATGAAAAACTGTTTTTT.

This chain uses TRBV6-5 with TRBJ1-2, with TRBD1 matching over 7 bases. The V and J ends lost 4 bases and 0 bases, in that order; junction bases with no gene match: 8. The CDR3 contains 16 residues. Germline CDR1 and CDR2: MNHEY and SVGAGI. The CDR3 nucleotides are TGTGCCAGCAGTTCGCCCGGGACAGTCACTAACTATGGCTACACCTTC. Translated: CASSSPGTVTNYGYTF.

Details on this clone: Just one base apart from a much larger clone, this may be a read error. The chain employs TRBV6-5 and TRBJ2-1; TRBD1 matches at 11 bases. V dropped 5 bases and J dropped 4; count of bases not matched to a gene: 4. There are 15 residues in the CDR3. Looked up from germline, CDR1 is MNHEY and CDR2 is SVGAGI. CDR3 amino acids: CASSPGQGAYNEQFF. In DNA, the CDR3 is TGTGCCAGCAGTCCCGGACAGGGGGCTTACAATGAGCAGTTCTTC.

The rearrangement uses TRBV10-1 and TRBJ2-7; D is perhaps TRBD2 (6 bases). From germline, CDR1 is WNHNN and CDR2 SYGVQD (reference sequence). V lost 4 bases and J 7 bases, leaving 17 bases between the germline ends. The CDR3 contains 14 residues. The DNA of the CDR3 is TGCGCCAGCAGTGCTGCACGGGGGACGGGGGAGCAGTACTTC. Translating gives CASSAARGTGEQYF.

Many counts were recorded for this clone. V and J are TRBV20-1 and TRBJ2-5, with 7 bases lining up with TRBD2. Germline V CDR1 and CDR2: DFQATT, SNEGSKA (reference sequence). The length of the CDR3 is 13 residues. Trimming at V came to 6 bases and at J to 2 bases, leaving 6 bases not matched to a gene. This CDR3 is CSASPGLQETQYF. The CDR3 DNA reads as TGCAGTGCGAGTCCGGGACTACAAGAGACCCAGTACTTC.